This T cell receptor beta chain is drawn from a study of graft-versus-host responses after intestinal transplantation. The study's findings and limits: Declining HvG levels early post-transplant were linked to peak circulating GvH clone levels.

The CDR3 spans 16 residues. Germline V CDR1 and CDR2: SNHLY, FYNNEI. V was pared by 5 bases and J by 4 bases, with 11 bases of the junction left unmatched. The data were produced by immunoSEQ multiplex PCR, yet TCRdb's version contains in-frame clones alone and is incomplete. The table includes about 70,000 clones, 90% detected once. The table lists this clone with a count of one. The antigen is undetermined. This chain connects TRBV2 to TRBJ2-3; the match to TRBD2 covers 8 bases. The specimen was unstimulated CD8+ T cells sorted from spleen or lymph node cells, collected before transplant. The clonotype comes from a human donor who was the organ donor for an intestinal transplant. The CDR3 region is CASSNILAAGSDTQYF. Here the CDR3 DNA reads TGTGCCAGCAGTAATATACTAGCGGCGGGGTCAGATACGCAGTATTTT. The full variable domain, in which reference TRBV2 and TRBJ2-3 provide the parts outside the CDR3, is EPEVTQTPSHQVTQMGQEVILRCVPISNHLYFYWYRQILGQKVEFLVSFYNNEISEKSEIFDDQFSVERPDGSNFTLKIRSTKLEDSAMYFCASSNILAAGSDTQYFGPGTRLTVL.